The clone carrying this TCR beta chain was seen ten or more times. This sample is drawn from a study of T cells in Graves' hyperthyroidism and ophthalmopathy. Trimming took 1 base from V and 0 from J, leaving 10 bases between them. CDR1 DFQATT and CDR2 SNEGSKA come from the germline V gene (reference sequence). CDR3 length: 15 amino acids. RNA transcripts provided the source from which TCR beta CDR3 regions were amplified. When the TCR CDR3 underwent first-round RT-PCR, the HTBI primer set was used. TCRdb reprocessed the multiplex PCR reads with MiXCR, giving one entry per CDR3 protein. The sample lists about 58,000 distinct CDR3 sequences; around 50% were seen once.

Sample: blood. The chain couples TRBV20-1 to TRBJ2-4, with D possibly being TRBD2 (6 bases). The clonotype comes from a woman aged 25 to 39 with Graves' ophthalmopathy. DNA of the CDR3: TGCAGTGCTAGAGCCTTAGCGGTAGCCAAAAACATTCAGTACTTC. Its protein is CSARALAVAKNIQYF.